These 3 T cell receptor beta chains were all obtained from the same sample, sequenced in a study of Ad26.COV2.S vaccination and SARS-CoV-2 variants. Treatment in this sample: approximately 18 received Ad26.COV2.S at low or high dose, single or two shots; about 5 received placebo; per-sample allocation not given. Day 63 after the first injection of vaccine or placebo was the sampling time. The repertoire was sequenced with immunoSEQ multiplex PCR; TCRdb's copy has only in-frame clones and lacks some. This sample carries a few hundred thousand clones, roughly 88% of them seen once, and the ten largest clones take about 4.1%. The sequencing used peripheral blood, collected in a trial of Ad26.COV2.S vaccine versus placebo. All receptors derive from a person aged 18-65 years who received the Ad26.COV2.S COVID-19 vaccine or a placebo.

The rearrangement joins TRBV7-2 to TRBJ1-5, with D perhaps matching TRBD1 (6 bases). The V gene lost 5 bases and the J gene lost 7 bases, with 15 bases spanning the gap. The CDR3 runs to 14 residues. In germline, CDR1 is SGHTA, CDR2 FQGNSA. The CDR3 loop reads CASSPEQGWQPQHF. DNA of the CDR3: TGTGCCAGCAGCCCCGAACAGGGTTGGCAGCCCCAGCATTTT.

The chain links TRBV28 to TRBJ2-7; TRBD1 or TRBD2 may be the D gene (5 bases each). Trimming pared 2 bases from V and 11 bases from J, leaving 13 bases between. CDR1 is MDHEN, CDR2 SYDVKM, per germline. The CDR3 consists of 12 residues. The CDR3 loop is CASSLPGAVEYF. CDR3 DNA: TGTGCCAGCAGTTTACCCGGGGCGGTTGAGTACTTC.

The chain joins TRBV23-1 to TRBJ2-3; TRBD2 agrees at 13 bases. TRBV23-1 is an ORF, with its function uncertain. The junction had 7 bases not matched to a gene; V was cut back by 5 bases and J by 2 bases. The CDR3 is 17 residues long. Here the CDR3 DNA reads TGCGCCAGCAGTAAGACCGGGACTAGCGGGAACACAGATACGCAGTATTTT. Protein: CASSKTGTSGNTDTQYF.